The 30 T cell receptor beta chains below were found in one sample sequenced in a study of brain T cells in children with intractable seizures. Stated time point: blood from clinic visit 5 months post-surgery; TSC patient then seizure free. The data were produced by immunoSEQ multiplex PCR, yet TCRdb's version contains in-frame clones alone and is incomplete. The sample consists of 300,000 to 400,000 clones, 85% to 95% of them appearing once. The sequencing used peripheral blood, collected 4 to 5 months after surgery. The source of these receptors is a boy in the first two years of life with tuberous sclerosis and intractable seizures.

The gene calls are TRBV19 and TRBJ1-1, with D hard to call. Trimming stripped 5 bases from V and 7 bases from J, with 14 bases between. This CDR3 spans 13 amino acids. Germline CDR1 LNHDA, CDR2 SQIVND (reference sequence). The CDR3 sequence is CASSPGPPLEAFF. The CDR3 nucleotides read TGTGCCAGTAGTCCCGGACCGCCCCTTGAAGCTTTCTTT.

This clone was counted a few times. The chain combines TRBV2 with TRBJ1-1; D is unclear. The ends were cut back, 8 bases at V and 1 base at J, with 14 bases in the middle. CDR3 length equals 14 residues. The germline CDR1 and CDR2 sequences are SNHLY and FYNNEI. The CDR3 sequence is CASSGNRKNTEAFF. In DNA, the CDR3 is TGTGCCAGCTCCGGGAATAGGAAGAACACTGAAGCTTTCTTT.

J is TRBJ1-1 and V is TRBV5-1; possible D gene TRBD1, 5 bases. The CDR3 consists of 14 residues. Germline V CDR1 and CDR2: SGHRS, YFSETQ. Trimming removed 4 bases at V and 1 base at J, with 11 bases between. CDR3 amino acids: CASSNRDRNTEAFF. The DNA for the CDR3 is TGCGCCAGCAGCAACCGGGACCGGAACACTGAAGCTTTCTTT.

V and J are TRBV9 and TRBJ1-1, with D unclear. V lost 0 bases, J lost 4 bases, and 16 bases lay in between. The CDR3 has 16 amino acids. Per germline, CDR1 SGDLS and CDR2 YYNGEE. The CDR3 nucleotides are TGTGCCAGCAGCGTAGCTGGGAGGGCTGGGTTCACTGAAGCTTTCTTT. It encodes CASSVAGRAGFTEAFF.

The chain links TRBV7-9 to TRBJ1-6, with a weak D call TRBD1 (5 bases). Per germline, CDR1 SEHNR and CDR2 FQNEAQ (reference sequence). The V and J ends lost 3 bases and 5 bases respectively, with 14 bases between them. This CDR3 has 16 amino acids. CDR3 bases: TGTGCCAGCAGCTTCTCCTGGGACGTCGATAATTCACCCCTCCACTTT. Translating it yields CASSFSWDVDNSPLHF.

This chain links TRBV7-9 with TRBJ2-2; TRBD2 aligns across 8 bases. V trimming: 3 bases; J trimming: 8 bases; junction bases outside the gene matches: 5. CDR3 length equals 14 residues. Germline CDR1 is SEHNR and CDR2 is FQNEAQ (reference sequence). CDR3 nucleotides: TGTGCCAGCAGCTTGAGCGGGAGAGGAGGGGAGCTGTTTTTT. Its translation is CASSLSGRGGELFF.

This clone was picked up one time. This rearrangement joins TRBV7-9 to TRBJ2-7; D possibly corresponds to TRBD2 (5 bases). V lost 5 bases and J 2 bases, leaving 19 bases between the germline ends. Germline values: CDR1 SEHNR, CDR2 FQNEAQ (reference sequence). The CDR3 is made up of 16 amino acids. Here the CDR3 reads CASSAAFGETPYEQYF. The CDR3 DNA follows: TGTGCCAGCAGCGCGGCCTTTGGGGAGACGCCCTACGAGCAGTACTTC.

For this clone: The junction and the germline gene differ at one end; a read error may be behind it. V usage is TRBV2 and J usage is TRBJ2-7; perhaps D is TRBD1 or TRBD2 (6 bases each). This CDR3 is 13 amino acids long. CDR1 is SNHLY, CDR2 FYNNEI, per germline. CDR3 protein: CASSARGGHEQYF. The DNA of the CDR3 is TGTGCCAGCAGTGCCAGAGGGGGGCACGAACAGTACTTC.

J is TRBJ2-7 and V is TRBV24-1; D is perhaps TRBD2 (5 bases). Trimming took 8 bases from V and 2 from J, leaving 15 bases between them. The CDR3 is made up of 14 amino acids. Looked up from germline, CDR1 is KGHDR and CDR2 is SFDVKD. The DNA for the CDR3 is TGTGCCACCACCCGGGAACAGAGAACCTACGAGCAGTACTTC. This sequence encodes CATTREQRTYEQYF.

J is TRBJ1-1 and V is TRBV5-8; D gene unclear. CDR1 is SGHTS and CDR2 is YDEGEE in the germline V gene. The CDR3 is 14 residues long. The germline V and J ends were trimmed by 0 bases and 1 base, with 7 bases remaining between them. The chain's CDR3 is CASSLVGGNTEAFF. The CDR3 DNA is TGTGCCAGCAGCTTGGTAGGCGGGAACACTGAAGCTTTCTTT.

This clone counts as medium-sized. The CDR3 here is CASSPTGTSGRAPKQYF. The CDR3 coding sequence is TGTGCCAGCAGCCCTACCGGGACTAGCGGGAGGGCCCCCAAGCAGTACTTC. V is TRBV3-1 (or the pseudogene TRBV3-2) and J is TRBJ2-7; the match to TRBD2 covers 16 bases. Germline V gene data show CDR1 as LGHDT and CDR2 as YNNKEL (reference sequence). The CDR3 totals 17 residues. V gave up 4 bases and J gave up 8 bases; unmatched junction bases: 11.

The genes are TRBV30 and TRBJ1-1, with D hard to call. V shed 6 bases and J shed 3 bases, with 11 bases lying between them. The CDR3 runs to 12 residues. CDR1 is GTSNPN and CDR2 is SVGIG in the germline V gene (reference sequence). CDR3: CACLRGYTEAFF. The CDR3 nucleotides are TGTGCCTGCCTCCGGGGATACACTGAAGCTTTCTTT.

This clone was observed a handful of times. V is TRBV5-8 and J is TRBJ1-5; maybe TRBD1 (6 bases). The CDR3 runs to 14 residues. Trimming stripped 4 bases from V and 2 bases from J, with 10 bases between. In germline, CDR1 is SGHTS, CDR2 YDEGEE. The CDR3 nucleotides are TGTGCCAGCAGCCCCGGACAGCGCAATCAGCCCCAGCATTTT. It translates to CASSPGQRNQPQHF.

The V and J genes are TRBV5-6 and TRBJ1-1; tentatively, D is TRBD1 (6 bases). The CDR3 sequence is 17 residues long. The germline gives CDR1 SGHDT, CDR2 YYEEEE. Trimming stripped 4 bases from V and 2 bases from J, with 21 bases between. The CDR3 DNA reads as TGTGCCAGCAGCACCCTTGATTTACAGGGACAAAACACTGAAGCTTTCTTT. Translating gives CASSTLDLQGQNTEAFF.

This clone was observed a few times. This chain links TRBV30 with TRBJ1-5; D unresolved. This CDR3 region has 14 residues. Trimming took 4 bases from V and 2 from J, leaving 12 bases between them. The V gene's germline CDR1 is GTSNPN and CDR2 SVGIG (reference sequence). CDR3: CAWTPGGGNQPQHF. DNA of the CDR3: TGTGCCTGGACCCCCGGTGGGGGCAATCAGCCCCAGCATTTT.

The genes are TRBV5-8 and TRBJ1-2; 8 bases map to TRBD1. Losses at the gene ends were 4 bases for V and 7 bases for J; bases not matched to a gene: 12. CDR1 is SGHTS, CDR2 YDEGEE, per germline. This CDR3 contains 15 residues. The CDR3 region has the DNA TGTGCCAGCAGCGCCTGGGGCAGGGGGCAAGGTGGCTACACCTTC. Its translation: CASSAWGRGQGGYTF.

The rearrangement links TRBV20-1 to TRBJ2-1; the D gene is possibly TRBD1 (6 bases). The CDR3 totals 17 residues. Germline CDR1 is DFQATT and CDR2 is SNEGSKA (reference sequence). V dropped 3 bases and J dropped 2 bases, with 20 bases sitting between them. Here the CDR3 DNA reads TGCAGTGCTAGTTCCACAGGGATGGGTCCTACCTACAATGAGCAGTTCTTC. Its protein product is CSASSTGMGPTYNEQFF.

The gene calls are TRBV4-2 and TRBJ2-7; D is unclear. Germline-derived CDR1 and CDR2 are LGHNA and YNFKEQ. With 6 bases removed from V and 0 bases from J, the gap between germline ends came to 12 bases. CDR3 length: 14 residues. The CDR3 protein is CASSPLSISYEQYF. CDR3 bases: TGTGCCAGCAGTCCCCTCTCTATCTCCTACGAGCAGTACTTC.

The chain carries TRBV7-6 and TRBJ1-1, with 7 bases matching TRBD1. V lost 4 bases and J lost 2; bases outside the gene matches: 4. Germline CDR1 reads SGHVS; CDR2 reads FNYEAQ. CDR3 size: 14 residues. DNA of the CDR3: TGTGCCAGCAGCTCCGGGACAGTTAACACTGAAGCTTTCTTT. This sequence encodes CASSSGTVNTEAFF.

The V gene is TRBV7-3, the J gene TRBJ2-2, with D perhaps given as TRBD1 or TRBD2 (6 bases each). From germline, CDR1 is SGHTA and CDR2 FQGTGA. This CDR3 contains 14 residues. The V end was cut by 5 bases, the J end by 4 bases, with 11 bases between. CDR3 sequence reads: CASSQGGSTGELFF. The CDR3 DNA reads as TGTGCCAGCAGCCAAGGGGGGAGCACCGGGGAGCTGTTTTTT.

The rearrangement links TRBV5-5 to TRBJ2-7; no clear D. The CDR3 runs to 14 residues. Germline values: CDR1 SGHKS, CDR2 YYEKEE (reference sequence). V was clipped by 4 bases and J by 0 bases, with 11 bases between them. The CDR3 DNA reads TGTGCCAGCAGCCAAACCCTTAGCTCCTACGAGCAGTACTTC. It is translated as CASSQTLSSYEQYF.

Regarding this clone: The junction departs from the called germline gene at one end, perhaps through a read error. The rearrangement links TRBV5-1 to TRBJ2-3, with 7 bases aligning to TRBD1. Germline values: CDR1 SGHRS, CDR2 YFSETQ. The CDR3 has 15 amino acids. For the CDR3, the DNA is TGCGCCAGCAGCTTAGGGCCAAGGGGGCAAGATATGCAGTATTTT. The encoded protein is CASSLGPRGQDMQYF.

Comments on this clone: This same CDR3 is encoded by further DNA sequences in the sample. The chain joins TRBV7-9 to TRBJ1-1; unclear D gene. Trimming left V 5 bases short and J 5 bases short, with 12 bases between. This CDR3 spans 13 amino acids. CDR1 and CDR2 (germline): SEHNR, FQNEAQ (reference sequence). CDR3 sequence: CASSPPGGTEAFF. The CDR3 DNA is TGTGCCAGCAGCCCCCCCGGTGGAACTGAAGCTTTCTTT.

V gene TRBV10-1 combines with J gene TRBJ2-1; the match to TRBD2 covers 12 bases. The V gene end was trimmed by 6 bases and the J gene end by 3 bases; junction bases not matched to a gene: 6. This CDR3 region has 16 residues. Germline CDR1 and CDR2: WNHNN and SYGVQD (reference sequence). DNA for the CDR3: TGCGCCAGCAGGAGACTAGCGGGAGACCGCTACAATGAGCAGTTCTTC. Encoded protein: CASRRLAGDRYNEQFF.

The chain employs TRBV7-8 and TRBJ1-5; 8 nucleotides align to TRBD1. Germline V CDR1 and CDR2: SGHVS, FQNEAQ. The CDR3 spans 17 residues. The V gene end was trimmed by 5 bases and the J gene end by 6 bases; junction bases not matched to a gene: 15. DNA of the CDR3: TGTGCCAGCAGCATAGGACCGGGACAGGAGGTCGGTCAGCCCCAGCATTTT. It codes for CASSIGPGQEVGQPQHF.

V gene TRBV11-3 combines with J gene TRBJ2-3; D unclear. Trimming pared 1 base from V and 2 bases from J, leaving 19 bases between. Germline CDR1 is SGHNT and CDR2 is YENEEA. This CDR3 is built from 18 residues. The CDR3 nucleotides are TGTGCCAGCAGCTTAGTGGCCCTTGGACGCGCCAACACAGATACGCAGTATTTT. This translates into CASSLVALGRANTDTQYF.

V is TRBV27 and J is TRBJ2-1, with 8 bases that match TRBD2. Germline-derived CDR1 and CDR2 are MNHEY and SMNVEV (reference sequence). This CDR3 spans 19 amino acids. V gave up 2 bases and J gave up 7 bases; unmatched junction bases: 19. The chain's CDR3 is CASSLTPSSGGRPLNEQFF. CDR3 coding DNA: TGTGCCAGCAGTTTAACCCCTTCTAGTGGCGGGAGGCCCCTGAATGAGCAGTTCTTC.

J is TRBJ1-3 and V is TRBV2, with TRBD1 identical over 8 bases. The V gene end was trimmed by 6 bases and the J gene end by 0 bases; junction bases not matched to a gene: 13. The CDR3 consists of 18 residues. Germline loops: CDR1 SNHLY, CDR2 FYNNEI. For the CDR3, the DNA is TGTGCCAGCAGGTTCTTACCGGGACAGGAGCTCTCTGGAAACACCATATATTTT. It yields the protein CASRFLPGQELSGNTIYF.

J is TRBJ1-1 and V is TRBV5-1, with D uncertain. The CDR3 consists of 18 residues. The V gene lost 0 bases and the J gene lost 0 bases, with 18 bases spanning the gap. Per germline, CDR1 SGHRS and CDR2 YFSETQ. CDR3 region: CASSLVGSLGYMNTEAFF. The CDR3 DNA reads as TGCGCCAGCAGCTTGGTTGGCTCCTTGGGTTATATGAACACTGAAGCTTTCTTT.

This chain links TRBV5-4 with TRBJ2-2; 7 bases line up with TRBD2. Per germline, CDR1 SGHNT and CDR2 YYREEE (reference sequence). The CDR3 extends over 15 amino acids. After removal of 2 bases from V and 3 bases from J, the junction contained 4 bases not matched to a gene. In DNA, the CDR3 is TGTGCCAGCAGCTTCCGGGGAGGGTACACCGGGGAGCTGTTTTTT. This encodes CASSFRGGYTGELFF. Variable domain in full (rest from reference TRBV5-4 and TRBJ2-2): ETGVTQSPTHLIKTRGQQVTLRCSSQSGHNTVSWYQQALGQGPQFIFQYYREEENGRGNFPPRFSGLQFPNYSSELNVNALELDDSALYLCASSFRGGYTGELFFGEGSRLTVL.